The T cell receptor (beta chain) described here comes from a study of blood T cell repertoires in COVID-19. There are 13 residues in the CDR3. Trimming removed 9 bases at V and 2 bases at J, with 14 bases between. Germline V gene data show CDR1 as MNHEY and CDR2 as SVGAGI. Per the original methods: Scientists estimated how many nucleated cells there were by amplifying reference gene primers. Method: immunoSEQ multiplex PCR; TCRdb's copy keeps in-frame clones and lacks some. The D gene and trimming were derived from the DNA, and the V and J assignments and clone size from that table. This repertoire shows a few hundred thousand clones, approximately 87% found once; its top ten account for approximately 6.2%.

J is TRBJ2-7 and V is TRBV6-5, with a weak D call TRBD1 (6 bases). The source material was peripheral blood. This clonotype was obtained from a man between 60 and 75 years old who had recovered from COVID-19. In DNA form, the CDR3 reads TGTGCCAGTTGGACAGCGGTTACCTACGAGCAGTACTTC. It specifies CASWTAVTYEQYF.